The next 9 T cell receptor beta chains were all read from a single sample in a study of cytomegalovirus exposure and HLA in healthy donors. The table came from immunoSEQ multiplex PCR; TCRdb's copy has only in-frame clones and leaves some out. Here the sample spans about 120,000 clones, 85% to 90% being singletons. The sequencing sample was made of PBMCs. These receptors were taken from a woman aged 18-29 years in good health and CMV-seropositive.

The count of this clone is one. The V call is TRBV7-2, the J call TRBJ2-1, with 13 bases aligning to TRBD2. V gave up 5 bases and J gave up 7 bases; unmatched junction bases: 8. This CDR3 region has 16 residues. Per the germline V gene, CDR1 is SGHTA and CDR2 is FQGNSA. CDR3 residues: CASSPRTSGRGNEQFF. Written as DNA, the CDR3 is TGTGCCAGCAGCCCCCGGACTAGCGGGAGAGGAAATGAGCAGTTCTTC.

The rearrangement links TRBV27 to TRBJ2-1, with 13 positions matching TRBD2. V dropped 2 bases and J dropped 3; count of bases not matched to a gene: 1. Germline values: CDR1 MNHEY, CDR2 SMNVEV (reference sequence). The CDR3 is 16 residues long. The CDR3 sequence: CASSLRTSGSYNEQFF. CDR3 DNA: TGTGCCAGCAGTTTAAGGACTAGCGGGAGCTACAATGAGCAGTTCTTC.

The J gene is TRBJ2-1, the V gene TRBV5-1; TRBD1 matches 8 bases. The CDR3 runs to 16 residues. V shed 4 bases, J shed 6 bases, and the junction held 12 bases outside the gene matches. Germline values: CDR1 SGHRS, CDR2 YFSETQ. CDR3 region: CASSPQGADVGNEQFF. CDR3 nucleotide sequence: TGCGCCAGCAGCCCCCAGGGGGCTGACGTAGGCAATGAGCAGTTCTTC.

The chain combines TRBV6-5 with TRBJ1-2; a weak D match, TRBD1 (6 bases). With 6 bases removed from V and 4 bases from J, the gap between germline ends came to 15 bases. Per the germline V gene, CDR1 is MNHEY and CDR2 is SVGAGI. CDR3 length equals 14 residues. The CDR3 nucleotides read TGTGCCAGCAGCCGGCAGGGGTTTGGCTATGGCTACACCTTC. It encodes CASSRQGFGYGYTF.

The rearrangement joins TRBV30 to TRBJ2-2, with 8 bases aligning to TRBD1. From germline, CDR1 is GTSNPN and CDR2 SVGIG (reference sequence). J gave up 8 bases and V 2 bases, and 7 bases lay outside the gene matches. The CDR3 covers 14 residues. The CDR3 nucleotides read TGTGCCTGGAGTAAATCAGGGGGCAGAGGGGAGCTGTTTTTT. This codes for CAWSKSGGRGELFF.

The gene calls are TRBV2 and TRBJ1-4; 11 nucleotides align to TRBD1. This CDR3 region has 15 residues. Per germline, CDR1 SNHLY and CDR2 FYNNEI. V trimming: 6 bases; J trimming: 7 bases; junction bases outside the gene matches: 7. CDR3 protein: CASSWSGTGGEKLFF. The CDR3 bases are TGTGCCAGCAGCTGGTCCGGGACAGGGGGTGAAAAACTGTTTTTT.

The chain recombines TRBV6-1 with TRBJ1-6; D remains ambiguous. This CDR3 is 15 amino acids long. From germline, CDR1 is MNHNS and CDR2 SASEGT. V gave up 7 bases and J gave up 0 bases, with 10 bases separating them. The CDR3 DNA follows: TGTGCCAGCACCCTGTATTACTCCTATAATTCACCCCTCCACTTT. Translating it yields CASTLYYSYNSPLHF.

In nucleotides, the CDR3 is TGTGCCAGCAGTTTCCCCGCGGGAGGACCCCAGCATTTT. It encodes CASSFPAGGPQHF. The chain carries TRBV28 and TRBJ1-5; D not resolved. This CDR3 comprises 13 residues. The germline CDR1 and CDR2 sequences are MDHEN and SYDVKM. V gave up 3 bases and J gave up 10 bases, with 13 bases separating them. The full variable domain, rest sourced from reference TRBV28 and TRBJ1-5, is DVKVTQSSRYLVKRTGEKVFLECVQDMDHENMFWYRQDPGLGLRLIYFSYDVKMKEKGDIPEGYSVSREKKERFSLILESASTNQTSMYLCASSFPAGGPQHFGDGTRLSIL.

V and J are TRBV7-3 and TRBJ2-5, with 9 bases aligning to TRBD1. V lost 2 bases and J lost 5; bases outside the gene matches: 6. Looked up from germline, CDR1 is SGHTA and CDR2 is FQGTGA. The CDR3 is 15 residues long. Written as DNA, the CDR3 is TGTGCCAGCAGCTTAGGGGGACAGGGTAGCGAGACCCAGTACTTC. Translation gives CASSLGGQGSETQYF.